This record concerns one T cell receptor beta chain sequence. This entry comes from a study of blood T cell repertoires in COVID-19. Overall study context: PBMCs, B-cell-depleted T cells, or T cells were the source of the cDNA or gDNA that made up the material.

As originally analysed: Nucleated cell number was recorded as an estimate derived from reference gene primer amplification. This table comes from immunoSEQ multiplex PCR, and its TCRdb copy is limited to in-frame clones, with some not included. That table is the source of V, J and clone size, and D and trimming were worked out from the DNA. The repertoire holds tens of thousands of clones, with roughly four fifths as singletons. V was clipped by 0 bases and J by 5 bases; unmatched bases: 4. The CDR3 runs to 15 residues. The germline V gene encodes CDR1 SGHRS and CDR2 YFSETQ. The chain carries TRBV5-1 and TRBJ2-3, with 9 bases aligning to TRBD1. The material sequenced was peripheral blood. The source of this sequence is a woman between 55 and 75 years old with acute or convalescent COVID-19. The DNA for the CDR3 is TGCGCCAGCAGCTTGGGGGACAGGGACCAAGATACGCAGTATTTT. It encodes CASSLGDRDQDTQYF.